Presented here are 32 T cell receptor beta chains from one specimen sequenced in a study of blood T cell repertoires in COVID-19. The repertoire was sequenced with immunoSEQ multiplex PCR; TCRdb's copy has only in-frame clones and lacks some. The data hold 300,000 to 350,000 clones, with roughly 90% observed a single time. The sample was peripheral blood. The receptors were gathered from a woman between 65 and 79 years old with COVID-19, enrolled during active disease.

V is TRBV12-3 or TRBV12-4 and J is TRBJ2-3, with D perhaps TRBD2 (6 bases). This CDR3 contains 13 residues. V was shortened by 6 bases and J by 1 base, with 8 bases between the two germline ends. The CDR3 is CASREGRTDTQYF. CDR3 bases: TGTGCCAGCAGGGAGGGTCGCACAGATACGCAGTATTTT.

This clone was observed a single time. The chain links TRBV28 to TRBJ2-5; 10 positions match TRBD2. CDR3 length equals 15 residues. Germline CDR1 reads MDHEN; CDR2 reads SYDVKM. Losses at the gene ends were 5 bases for V and 5 bases for J; bases not matched to a gene: 8. The CDR3, as DNA: TGTGCCAGCAGTGATGAGCGGGGGGGATTGGAGACCCAGTACTTC. Protein: CASSDERGGLETQYF.

The gene calls are TRBV7-9 and TRBJ1-1; a weak D match, TRBD1 (5 bases). With 5 bases removed from V and 4 bases from J, the gap between germline ends came to 17 bases. This CDR3 is 15 amino acids long. Looked up from germline, CDR1 is SEHNR and CDR2 is FQNEAQ (reference sequence). The CDR3 DNA reads TGTGCCAGCAGCCCGGCAGGGCGGTGGGGCACTGAAGCTTTCTTT. Its translation: CASSPAGRWGTEAFF.

The chain couples TRBV5-1 to TRBJ1-5; perhaps TRBD1 as D (6 bases). The germline V gene encodes CDR1 SGHRS and CDR2 YFSETQ. V was shortened by 7 bases and J by 6 bases, with 14 bases between the two germline ends. This CDR3 has 13 amino acids. The CDR3 region has the DNA TGCGCCAGCGCTACAGGGTCCGGTCAGCCCCAGCATTTT. Translated: CASATGSGQPQHF.

V usage is TRBV9 and J usage is TRBJ2-3; D uncertain. Germline loops: CDR1 SGDLS, CDR2 YYNGEE. V gave up 0 bases and J gave up 2 bases, with 10 bases separating them. CDR3 size: 15 residues. CDR3 coding DNA: TGTGCCAGCAGCGTAGTTGGAGCTAACACAGATACGCAGTATTTT. Protein sequence: CASSVVGANTDTQYF.

This clone was seen a single time. The CDR3 sequence: CASSQVRLMIGDEQFF. As DNA, the CDR3 is TGCGCCAGCAGCCAAGTTAGGCTTATGATAGGGGATGAGCAGTTCTTC. The chain uses TRBV4-1 and TRBJ2-1; possibly TRBD1 for D (5 bases). In germline, CDR1 is MGHRA, CDR2 YSYEKL. V was pared by 1 base and J by 8 bases, with 18 bases between. The CDR3 is made up of 16 amino acids.

This clone turned up a few times. The chain has TRBV5-1 and TRBJ2-5; D perhaps matches TRBD2 (5 bases). CDR1 and CDR2 (germline): SGHRS, YFSETQ. V lost 4 bases to trimming and J lost 2 bases, with 15 bases between them. The CDR3 is made up of 15 amino acids. CDR3 in amino acids: CASSPLTSDQETQYF. CDR3 DNA sequence: TGCGCCAGCAGCCCCCTAACTAGTGATCAAGAGACCCAGTACTTC.

The chain carries TRBV28 and TRBJ1-3; D unclear. CDR1 MDHEN and CDR2 SYDVKM come from the germline V gene. Trimming took 8 bases from V and 2 from J, leaving 7 bases between them. The CDR3 has 12 amino acids. The CDR3 nucleotides are TGTGCCAGCCGGGAGGCTGGAAACACCATATATTTT. Encoded protein: CASREAGNTIYF.

The V gene is TRBV9, the J gene TRBJ1-4; D call uncertain. CDR1 and CDR2 from the germline V gene are SGDLS and YYNGEE. The CDR3 has 15 residues. The V gene lost 4 bases and the J gene lost 4 bases, with 14 bases spanning the gap. This CDR3 reads CASSITPTDNEKLFF. The CDR3 nucleotides read TGTGCCAGCAGCATAACACCCACCGATAATGAAAAACTGTTTTTT.

There are a few counts of this clone. The chain is built from TRBV6-5 and TRBJ2-2; D is possibly TRBD1 (5 bases). Per germline, CDR1 MNHEY and CDR2 SVGAGI. This CDR3 has 15 amino acids. V dropped 0 bases and J dropped 5 bases, with 10 bases sitting between them. For the CDR3, the DNA is TGTGCCAGCAGTTACTCTGTGGGGCGGACCGGGGAGCTGTTTTTT. This sequence encodes CASSYSVGRTGELFF.

This clone appeared a single time. The V and J genes are TRBV19 and TRBJ1-3; D is ambiguous. The length of the CDR3 is 13 residues. V was pared by 6 bases and J by 2 bases, with 8 bases between. Per the germline V gene, CDR1 is LNHDA and CDR2 is SQIVND (reference sequence). The CDR3 DNA sequence: TGTGCCAGTAGCTGGGCCCCTGGAAACACCATATATTTT. Translated: CASSWAPGNTIYF. The whole variable domain, remainder taken from reference TRBV19 and TRBJ1-3, is DGGITQSPKYLFRKEGQNVTLSCEQNLNHDAMYWYRQDPGQGLRLIYYSQIVNDFQKGDIAEGYSVSREKKESFPLTVTSAQKNPTAFYLCASSWAPGNTIYFGEGSWLTVV.

The genes are TRBV19 and TRBJ1-5; 7 positions match TRBD1. The trim removed 6 bases at V and 0 bases at J, leaving 5 bases unmatched. The CDR3 loop spans 15 amino acids. The germline gives CDR1 LNHDA, CDR2 SQIVND (reference sequence). CDR3 sequence (DNA): TGTGCCAGTAGCACACAGGGGACTAGCAATCAGCCCCAGCATTTT. Protein product: CASSTQGTSNQPQHF.

V is TRBV12-5 and J is TRBJ2-3; D call uncertain. This CDR3 contains 14 residues. CDR1 LGHNT and CDR2 FRNRAP come from the germline V gene. Trimming removed 5 bases from V and 0 bases from J, with 9 bases in between. CDR3 in amino acids: CASGQGVSTDTQYF. DNA of the CDR3: TGTGCTAGTGGTCAAGGAGTCAGCACAGATACGCAGTATTTT.

This chain links TRBV7-9 with TRBJ1-2; D gene ambiguous. The CDR3 totals 14 residues. Germline lookup yields CDR1 SEHNR and CDR2 FQNEAQ (reference sequence). The germline V and J ends were trimmed by 5 bases and 8 bases, with 18 bases remaining between them. The CDR3 protein is CASSPPTRVVGYTF. For the CDR3, the DNA is TGTGCCAGCAGCCCCCCGACGAGGGTGGTAGGCTACACCTTC.

This rearrangement joins TRBV15 to TRBJ1-2; D is unresolved. V was clipped by 6 bases and J by 10 bases, with 15 bases between them. Germline V gives CDR1 LNHNV, CDR2 YYDKDF (reference sequence). This CDR3 contains 12 residues. CDR3 residues: CATSLLGGDYTF. DNA of the CDR3: TGTGCCACCAGTCTGTTGGGCGGGGACTACACCTTC.

The chain has TRBV30 and TRBJ2-7, with TRBD2 identical over 11 bases. V was clipped by 4 bases and J by 2 bases; unmatched bases: 13. The CDR3 spans 17 residues. Germline CDR1 is GTSNPN and CDR2 is SVGIG (reference sequence). CDR3 in amino acids: CAWTPPLGLAGAYEQYF. DNA of the CDR3: TGTGCCTGGACCCCTCCCCTCGGACTAGCGGGCGCCTACGAGCAGTACTTC. Drawing the rest from reference TRBV30 and TRBJ2-7, the complete variable domain is SQTIHQWPATLVQPVGSPLSLECTVEGTSNPNLYWYRQAAGRGLQLLFYSVGIGQISSEVPQNLSASRPQDRQFILSSKKLLLSDSGFYLCAWTPPLGLAGAYEQYFGPGTRLTVT.

This clone was seen more than once but under ten times. V and J are TRBV27 and TRBJ1-5, with D maybe TRBD1 (6 bases). Per the germline V gene, CDR1 is MNHEY and CDR2 is SMNVEV (reference sequence). The V end was cut by 9 bases, the J end by 6 bases, with 12 bases between. The CDR3 extends over 12 amino acids. The CDR3 DNA reads TGTGCCAGTAAACAGGGCGGTCAGCCCCAGCATTTT. It translates to CASKQGGQPQHF.

V is TRBV19 and J is TRBJ2-1; TRBD1 agrees at 9 bases. V lost 4 bases, J lost 9 bases, and 13 bases stayed unmatched. The CDR3 has 16 amino acids. Germline assignment: CDR1 LNHDA and CDR2 SQIVND (reference sequence). CDR3 amino acids: CASSNPRGQGFTEQFF. In DNA form, the CDR3 reads TGTGCCAGTAGTAACCCACGGGGACAGGGTTTTACTGAGCAGTTCTTC.

In this sample, this clone turned up a few times. This chain uses TRBV5-1 with TRBJ1-1; D is ambiguous. This CDR3 region has 13 residues. From germline, CDR1 is SGHRS and CDR2 YFSETQ. Trimming pared 0 bases from V and 3 bases from J, leaving 6 bases between. Here the CDR3 DNA reads TGCGCCAGCAGCTTGGCTGCGGACACTGAAGCTTTCTTT. Translating it yields CASSLAADTEAFF. Full variable domain (missing parts from reference TRBV5-1 and TRBJ1-1): KAGVTQTPRYLIKTRGQQVTLSCSPISGHRSVSWYQQTPGQGLQFLFEYFSETQRNKGNFPGRFSGRQFSNSRSEMNVSTLELGDSALYLCASSLAADTEAFFGQGTRLTVV.

The genes are TRBV12-3 or TRBV12-4 and TRBJ1-2; no reliable D call. Trimming removed 3 bases from V and 2 bases from J, with 7 bases in between. This CDR3 comprises 13 residues. This CDR3 reads CASSLEGNYGYTF. In DNA, the CDR3 is TGTGCCAGCAGTTTGGAGGGAAACTATGGCTACACCTTC.

This chain links TRBV28 with TRBJ1-4; no definite D call. CDR1 and CDR2 from the germline V gene are MDHEN and SYDVKM. V was pared by 4 bases and J by 4 bases, with 22 bases between. The CDR3 totals 18 residues. This chain's CDR3 is CASSSPTEGTRYNEKLFF. CDR3 coding DNA: TGTGCCAGCAGTTCTCCCACGGAGGGAACTAGATATAATGAAAAACTGTTTTTT.

The chain carries TRBV7-9 and TRBJ1-2; D is undetermined. Deletions cut 0 bases from V and 4 bases from J, with 3 bases between. The germline gives CDR1 SEHNR, CDR2 FQNEAQ (reference sequence). This CDR3 is 12 amino acids long. The CDR3 coding sequence is TGTGCCAGCAGCTTAGCGGCCTATGGCTACACCTTC. As protein: CASSLAAYGYTF.

The V call is TRBV28, the J call TRBJ1-2; 8 bases align to TRBD1. The CDR3 contains 13 residues. The trim removed 6 bases at V and 7 bases at J, leaving 7 bases unmatched. Looked up from germline, CDR1 is MDHEN and CDR2 is SYDVKM. In DNA form, the CDR3 reads TGTGCCAGCAGGGGACAGGACCTCCTTGGCTACACCTTC. Amino acid sequence: CASRGQDLLGYTF.

This rearrangement joins TRBV11-2 to TRBJ1-1; possible D gene TRBD1, 5 bases. Germline loops: CDR1 SGHAT, CDR2 FQNNGV. V dropped 4 bases and J dropped 4 bases, with 10 bases sitting between them. The CDR3 is made up of 13 amino acids. The CDR3 DNA reads as TGTGCCAGCAGCTCCAGGGAGGGCACTGAAGCTTTCTTT. Its protein is CASSSREGTEAFF.

The chain combines TRBV27 with TRBJ1-3, with 7 bases aligning to TRBD1. Germline V lookup: CDR1 MNHEY, CDR2 SMNVEV (reference sequence). The CDR3 loop spans 15 amino acids. The trim removed 4 bases at V and 0 bases at J, leaving 3 bases unmatched. As DNA, the CDR3 is TGTGCCAGCAGTTCGTACAGGGGCTCTGGAAACACCATATATTTT. It yields the protein CASSSYRGSGNTIYF.

This sequence joins TRBV9 and TRBJ1-2; D ambiguous. Germline CDR1 reads SGDLS; CDR2 reads YYNGEE. The V gene lost 5 bases and the J gene lost 2 bases, with 7 bases spanning the gap. This CDR3 has 12 amino acids. The CDR3 here is CASRGNNYGYTF. CDR3 DNA: TGTGCCAGCAGGGGCAACAACTATGGCTACACCTTC.

The rearrangement joins TRBV9 to TRBJ2-2; D is possibly TRBD2 (5 bases). Germline V gene sequence: CDR1 SGDLS, CDR2 YYNGEE. V lost 1 base, J lost 5 bases, and 12 bases lay in between. The CDR3 has 15 amino acids. The CDR3 region is CASSVSGEETGELFF. The CDR3 bases are TGTGCCAGCAGCGTATCCGGGGAAGAGACCGGGGAGCTGTTTTTT.

This sequence joins TRBV18 and TRBJ2-2; 9 bases align to TRBD1. The V segment lost 3 bases and the J segment 0 bases; nucleotides outside the gene matches: 2. The length of the CDR3 is 16 residues. Germline CDR1 and CDR2: KGHSH and LQKENI. The CDR3 DNA sequence: TGTGCCAGCTCACCGGACAGGGGTTCGAACACCGGGGAGCTGTTTTTT. Translation gives CASSPDRGSNTGELFF.

V and J are TRBV5-1 and TRBJ1-1, with a weak D call TRBD1 (6 bases). The CDR3 runs to 14 residues. Trimming shortened V by 6 bases and J by 2 bases, and 14 bases separated the two germline ends. Germline V CDR1 and CDR2: SGHRS, YFSETQ. The CDR3 loop reads CASNSQQGNTEAFF. For the CDR3, the DNA is TGCGCCAGCAACTCCCAACAGGGAAACACTGAAGCTTTCTTT.

The V and J genes are TRBV19 and TRBJ2-7; D gene uncertain. The CDR3 totals 14 residues. Deletions cut 3 bases from V and 1 base from J, with 10 bases between. Per the germline V gene, CDR1 is LNHDA and CDR2 is SQIVND (reference sequence). The CDR3 region is CASSMSRASYEQYF. The CDR3 nucleotides read TGTGCCAGTAGTATGTCAAGAGCTTCCTACGAGCAGTACTTC.

The chain couples TRBV11-2 to TRBJ2-7; 8 bases match TRBD2. V gave up 2 bases and J gave up 4 bases; unmatched junction bases: 4. This CDR3 is 14 amino acids long. Germline V gene lookup returns CDR1 SGHAT and CDR2 FQNNGV. The CDR3 reads CASSLSGGAYEQYF. CDR3 DNA: TGTGCCAGCAGCTTATCGGGGGGGGCGTACGAGCAGTACTTC.

The chain combines TRBV27 with TRBJ1-6, with D possibly being TRBD1 (5 bases). The CDR3 has 15 residues. Trimming took 1 base from V and 7 from J, leaving 11 bases between them. Germline V gives CDR1 MNHEY, CDR2 SMNVEV (reference sequence). CDR3 nucleotide sequence: TGTGCCAGCAGTTTATACAGCGGGACCAATTCACCCCTCCACTTT. The encoded protein is CASSLYSGTNSPLHF.